The 23 T cell receptor beta chains in this list originate from one sample, sequenced in a study of T-cell reconstitution after alpha-beta-depleted transplantation in children (dated by TCRdb to about 2016). Receptor amplification or capture employed PCR. The run used an Illumina HiSeq 2500. TCR libraries were prepared with molecular barcoding, using unique molecular identifiers to normalize TCRbeta repertoire quantification. The public sequencing data were trimmed at Q25 with fastp and processed into clonotypes with MiXCR by TCRdb, which kept only in-frame beta chains. CDR3 protein sequences are deduplicated, and each keeps its most common genes and DNA. This sample has hundreds of thousands of distinct CDR3 sequences in its table, and 13% of those were observed once. The top ten hold around 2.2% of the sample. The meaning of the sample's treatment or condition label: allogeneic hematopoietic cell transplantation with graft depleted of TCRalphabeta T cells and CD19 B cells.

The sequencing here drew on PBMCs, mostly from graft donor cells, taken 360 days after TCRalphabeta/CD19-depleted stem cell transplant. These receptors all come from a male patient aged 5 to 17 who had a stem cell transplant for acute myeloid leukemia, so the T cells may come from the graft donor.

The chain links TRBV20-1 to TRBJ2-7; TRBD2 agrees at 12 bases. The CDR3 runs 14 residues. CDR1 is DFQATT and CDR2 is SNEGSKA in the germline V gene (reference sequence). V lost 6 bases and J lost 2; bases outside the gene matches: 5. The CDR3 spells CSASRLAGAYEQYF. In DNA form, the CDR3 reads TGCAGTGCCTCCCGACTAGCGGGAGCCTACGAGCAGTACTTC.

The sample holds a few counts of this clonotype. This chain joins TRBV7-2 and TRBJ2-1; D gene uncertain. Germline CDR1 reads SGHTA; CDR2 reads FQGNSA. V dropped 2 bases and J dropped 7 bases, with 9 bases sitting between them. CDR3 size: 13 residues. The CDR3 protein is CASSLNSMNEQFF. In DNA form, the CDR3 reads TGTGCCAGCAGCTTAAACAGCATGAATGAGCAGTTCTTC.

This clonotype was observed a handful of times. This chain joins TRBV29-1 and TRBJ2-7; D is possibly TRBD1 (7 bases). The CDR3 consists of 15 residues. The germline V gene has CDR1 SQVTM and CDR2 ANQGSEA. Trimming left V 3 bases short and J 7 bases short, with 22 bases between. This chain's CDR3 is CSVDQGGLVGHEQYF. The CDR3 nucleotides are TGCAGCGTTGATCAGGGGGGCTTAGTGGGGCATGAGCAGTACTTC.

This clonotype was seen a few times. This CDR3 is CSARGLPNTGELFF. In nucleotides, the CDR3 is TGCAGTGCTAGAGGACTACCGAACACCGGGGAGCTGTTTTTT. The genes are TRBV20-1 and TRBJ2-2; TRBD2 is a possible D gene (5 bases). V was pared by 1 base and J by 0 bases, with 6 bases between. Germline lookup yields CDR1 DFQATT and CDR2 SNEGSKA (reference sequence). The CDR3 runs 14 residues.

This clonotype was detected many times. This chain connects TRBV27 to TRBJ2-1; 10 positions agree with TRBD2. The germline CDR1 and CDR2 sequences are MNHEY and SMNVEV (reference sequence). The CDR3 extends over 16 amino acids. Losses at the gene ends were 5 bases for V and 3 bases for J; bases not matched to a gene: 7. The CDR3 DNA follows: TGTGCCAGCAGTGTCTACGGACTAGCGGTCTACAATGAGCAGTTCTTC. Amino acids: CASSVYGLAVYNEQFF.

This clonotype was found a few times. The rearrangement links TRBV29-1 to TRBJ1-1, with D hard to call. This CDR3 has 15 residues. Germline V gene lookup returns CDR1 SQVTM and CDR2 ANQGSEA. Trimming removed 0 bases from V and 4 bases from J, with 15 bases in between. The CDR3 sequence is CSVEEGSVWGTEAFF. The CDR3, as DNA: TGCAGCGTTGAAGAAGGATCAGTTTGGGGCACTGAAGCTTTCTTT.

This sequence joins TRBV11-3 and TRBJ2-2; a possible D gene is TRBD2 (7 bases). V lost 5 bases to trimming and J lost 2 bases, with 9 bases between them. The germline gives CDR1 SGHNT, CDR2 YENEEA. The CDR3 runs to 14 residues. CDR3 coding DNA: TGTGCCAGCAGCGGGGGGGGCAACACCGGGGAGCTGTTTTTT. Protein sequence: CASSGGGNTGELFF.

This clonotype was recorded only once. As DNA, the CDR3 is TGTGCCAGCAGTTTAAGCTTACTAGCGGTATCCTACGAGCAGTACTTC. It translates to CASSLSLLAVSYEQYF. This sequence joins TRBV12-3 or TRBV12-4 and TRBJ2-7, with TRBD2 identical over 8 bases. With 2 bases clipped from V and 1 base from J, the junction kept 7 bases outside the gene matches. CDR3 length: 16 amino acids.

This clonotype was seen at least ten times. The chain recombines TRBV12-3 or TRBV12-4 with TRBJ1-2, with 7 positions matching TRBD1. The CDR3 extends over 13 amino acids. J lost 2 bases, V lost 6 bases, and 3 bases had no gene match. CDR3 coding DNA: TGTGCCAGCAGCCGACAGGGAAACTATGGCTACACCTTC. It encodes CASSRQGNYGYTF.

This clonotype occurred a few times. V usage is TRBV21-1 and J usage is TRBJ2-1; the DNA was not used to check the table's D call, TRBD1. TRBV21-1 is an annotated pseudogene. This CDR3 comprises 16 residues. The CDR3 nucleotides read TGTGCCAGCAGCAAAGCTGACAGGGGTACCTACAATGAGCAGTTCTTC. Its protein product is CASSKADRGTYNEQFF.

The chain couples TRBV5-1 to TRBJ1-3, with 9 positions matching TRBD1. Germline V gene sequence: CDR1 SGHRS, CDR2 YFSETQ. The junction had 14 bases not matched to a gene; V was cut back by 7 bases and J by 0 bases. The CDR3 extends over 18 amino acids. In DNA form, the CDR3 reads TGCGCCAGCCGCGCCTGGGGACAGGGACTATTCTCTGGAAACACCATATATTTT. Translating gives CASRAWGQGLFSGNTIYF. The variable domain in full, with the rest retrieved from reference TRBV5-1 and TRBJ1-3, is KAGVTQTPRYLIKTRGQQVTLSCSPISGHRSVSWYQQTPGQGLQFLFEYFSETQRNKGNFPGRFSGRQFSNSRSEMNVSTLELGDSALYLCASRAWGQGLFSGNTIYFGEGSWLTVV.

There are many counts of this clonotype. This chain links TRBV5-1 with TRBJ2-1; TRBD2 aligns across 10 bases. Germline V gives CDR1 SGHRS, CDR2 YFSETQ. Unmatched junction bases numbered 13, after V lost 5 bases and J lost 5 bases. The CDR3 length is 17 residues. The CDR3 loop is CASSPQREGPRDNEQFF. For the CDR3, the DNA is TGCGCCAGCAGTCCCCAGCGGGAGGGCCCTCGGGACAATGAGCAGTTCTTC.

This clonotype has more than one count but fewer than ten. This sequence joins TRBV12-5 and TRBJ2-3; no clear D. CDR1 LGHNT and CDR2 FRNRAP come from the germline V gene. V was cut by 2 bases and J by 0 bases, with 6 bases left in between. The CDR3 is 14 amino acids. This chain's CDR3 is CASGLTTSTDTQYF. The CDR3 region has the DNA TGTGCTAGTGGTTTGACGACTAGCACAGATACGCAGTATTTT.

The chain links TRBV5-6 to TRBJ2-1; possibly TRBD1 for D (5 bases). V dropped 7 bases and J dropped 1 base, with 9 bases sitting between them. Germline V gene lookup returns CDR1 SGHDT and CDR2 YYEEEE. The CDR3 spans 13 residues. CDR3 sequence: CASQGGSYNEQFF. In DNA form, the CDR3 reads TGTGCCAGCCAGGGTGGGTCCTACAATGAGCAGTTCTTC. The full variable domain, with the rest looked up from reference TRBV5-6 and TRBJ2-1, is DAGVTQSPTHLIKTRGQQVTLRCSPKSGHDTVSWYQQALGQGPQFIFQYYEEEERQRGNFPDRFSGHQFPNYSSELNVNALLLGDSALYLCASQGGSYNEQFFGPGTRLTVL.

The chain is built from TRBV7-9 and TRBJ2-5, with D possibly being TRBD1 (6 bases). In germline, CDR1 is SEHNR, CDR2 FQNEAQ (reference sequence). Trimming pared 4 bases from V and 3 bases from J, leaving 18 bases between. This CDR3 is 16 amino acids long. CDR3 in DNA: TGTGCCAGCAGCTCCTACCCATCGGACAGAAAAGAGACCCAGTACTTC. It codes for CASSSYPSDRKETQYF.

This clonotype occurred many times. The J gene is TRBJ2-3, the V gene TRBV20-1; possibly TRBD1 or TRBD2 for D (5 bases each). Germline lookup yields CDR1 DFQATT and CDR2 SNEGSKA (reference sequence). This CDR3 region has 14 residues. V was clipped by 5 bases and J by 8 bases, with 20 bases between them. CDR3 protein: CSAPTTGVGGTQYF. CDR3 in DNA: TGCAGTGCTCCGACGACCGGAGTTGGGGGTACGCAGTATTTT.

This clonotype was counted many times. This rearrangement joins TRBV27 to TRBJ2-1; 7 bases line up with TRBD2. Losses at the gene ends were 3 bases for V and 0 bases for J; bases not matched to a gene: 11. This CDR3 is built from 18 residues. Germline CDR1 and CDR2: MNHEY and SMNVEV (reference sequence). DNA of the CDR3: TGTGCCAGCAGTTTTAAGGGAGTGCTAGCGGCCTCCTACAATGAGCAGTTCTTC. Residues: CASSFKGVLAASYNEQFF.

The chain employs TRBV19 and TRBJ2-1, with D possibly TRBD1 on 6 matching bases. This CDR3 contains 15 residues. V dropped 3 bases and J dropped 3 bases, with 12 bases sitting between them. Germline CDR1 and CDR2: LNHDA and SQIVND (reference sequence). CDR3: CASSIGQGYYNEQFF. The CDR3 region has the DNA TGTGCCAGTAGTATCGGCCAGGGGTACTACAATGAGCAGTTCTTC.

The gene calls are TRBV6-5 and TRBJ2-3, with D hard to call. The CDR3 runs 14 residues. V gave up 5 bases and J gave up 1 base, with 10 bases separating them. Germline lookup yields CDR1 MNHEY and CDR2 SVGAGI. CDR3 DNA: TGTGCCAGCAGTACCCGAGAGGGCACAGATACGCAGTATTTT. It codes for CASSTREGTDTQYF.

The chain uses TRBV20-1 and TRBJ2-7, with a weak D call TRBD1 (6 bases). Germline loops: CDR1 DFQATT, CDR2 SNEGSKA (reference sequence). The CDR3 has 13 amino acids. V lost 3 bases, J lost 0 bases, and 9 bases lay in between. DNA of the CDR3: TGCAGTGCTAGCAGACAGGACTCCTACGAGCAGTACTTC. Translating gives CSASRQDSYEQYF.

This chain uses TRBV11-2 with TRBJ1-3; D gene ambiguous. Trimming took 6 bases from V and 3 from J, leaving 15 bases between them. Germline assignment: CDR1 SGHAT and CDR2 FQNNGV. There are 15 residues in the CDR3. CDR3 coding DNA: TGTGCCAGCAGTCCAGCGCTGAGTTTTGGAAACACCATATATTTT. This translates into CASSPALSFGNTIYF.

The CDR3 protein is CSVAGAITDTQYF. CDR3 nucleotide sequence: TGCAGCGTTGCAGGGGCGATCACAGATACGCAGTATTTT. J is TRBJ2-3 and V is TRBV29-1, with a possible D match to TRBD1 (6 bases). The CDR3 sequence is 13 residues long. The V gene lost 4 bases and the J gene lost 2 bases, with 10 bases spanning the gap. Looked up from germline, CDR1 is SQVTM and CDR2 is ANQGSEA.

This clonotype was counted between two and nine times. This chain connects TRBV7-6 to TRBJ2-5; 13 bases fit TRBD2. V was pared by 5 bases and J by 4 bases, with 10 bases of the junction left unmatched. The CDR3 has 17 residues. Per the germline V gene, CDR1 is SGHVS and CDR2 is FNYEAQ. The CDR3 nucleotides are TGTGCCAGCAGCACCGGACTAGCGGGAGCGTCAGGAGAGACCCAGTACTTC. It specifies CASSTGLAGASGETQYF.